The T cell receptor beta chain under discussion was sequenced for a study of T cell responses to AZD1222 COVID-19 vaccine. A word on this clone: Its antigen is unknown.

Clones were read by immunoSEQ multiplex PCR, and TCRdb kept only the in-frame ones, dropping some. In the table there are about 170,000 clones, 80% to 90% of which are singletons. Study-level results: Among AZD1222 vaccinees, only 5 to 7 were seropositive at baseline. Following two doses of AZD1222, Spike-specific TCR breadth and depth rose. None of the repertoires were sampled until the peak T cell response had passed. Spike was spanned by vaccine-associated CD4 TCRs, which were dominant at 160-218 and 743-854.

V shed 3 bases and J shed 4 bases, with 11 bases lying between them. CDR1 is SGHNT, CDR2 YYREEE, per germline (reference sequence). This CDR3 region has 13 residues. This chain connects TRBV5-4 to TRBJ2-7; D ambiguous. This sequence originates from an adult in good health. Here the sequenced sample was peripheral blood, taken on day 0 of AZD1222 vaccination. The CDR3 coding sequence is TGTGCCAGCAGCTACCTAGGCCGATACGAGCAGTACGTC. The encoded protein is CASSYLGRYEQYV.